This entry lists 11 T cell receptor beta chains sequenced from one sample in a study of T cell changes during pregnancy in multiple sclerosis. The assay was immunoSEQ multiplex PCR, and TCRdb's table has in-frame clones only and misses some. This table has about 57,000 clones, 75% to 90% appearing once. The material sequenced was peripheral blood, taken after pregnancy. These receptors all come from a female donor with multiple sclerosis, enrolled in a pregnancy study.

This clone was observed a single time. The chain combines TRBV7-6 with TRBJ2-7; D uncertain. The V gene's germline CDR1 is SGHVS and CDR2 FNYEAQ. CDR3 length: 13 amino acids. V dropped 5 bases and J dropped 5 bases, with 13 bases sitting between them. The chain's CDR3 is CASSRTEVHEQYF. The CDR3 nucleotides are TGTGCCAGCAGCCGTACTGAAGTCCACGAGCAGTACTTC.

Worth noting for this clone: At the DNA level, this CDR3 is encoded by other sequences in the same sample as well. This sequence joins TRBV30 and TRBJ1-1; D is uncertain. V was pared by 0 bases and J by 0 bases, with 8 bases between. The CDR3 sequence is 14 residues long. CDR1 and CDR2 from the germline V gene are GTSNPN and SVGIG (reference sequence). CDR3 DNA sequence: TGTGCCTGGAGTGTGAGTGGAGTGAACACTGAAGCTTTCTTT. Amino acid sequence: CAWSVSGVNTEAFF.

The chain is built from TRBV2 and TRBJ2-1; 12 positions match TRBD2. Germline trimming cut 5 bases from V and 5 bases from J; bases unmatched to any gene: 4. In germline, CDR1 is SNHLY, CDR2 FYNNEI. CDR3 length: 15 residues. The CDR3 DNA reads TGTGCCAGCAGTCGACTAGCGGGGGCCAACAATGAGCAGTTCTTC. It is translated as CASSRLAGANNEQFF.

The chain uses TRBV5-1 and TRBJ1-2, with TRBD1 identical over 9 bases. The junction had 7 bases not matched to a gene; V was cut back by 4 bases and J by 3 bases. This CDR3 spans 15 amino acids. Germline assignment: CDR1 SGHRS and CDR2 YFSETQ. CDR3 sequence: CASSPITGGYYGYTF. In DNA form, the CDR3 reads TGCGCCAGCAGCCCAATCACAGGGGGCTACTATGGCTACACCTTC.

The V gene is TRBV9, the J gene TRBJ2-7; TRBD2 might be the D (6 bases). The CDR3 length is 14 residues. CDR1 and CDR2 from the germline V gene are SGDLS and YYNGEE. With 4 bases removed from V and 5 bases from J, the gap between germline ends came to 16 bases. DNA for the CDR3: TGTGCCAGCAGCTTATGGGACTCCTTAGACGAGCAGTACTTC. Translation: CASSLWDSLDEQYF.

The J gene is TRBJ2-7, the V gene TRBV15; 7 nucleotides agree with TRBD1. Looked up from germline, CDR1 is LNHNV and CDR2 is YYDKDF (reference sequence). V lost 0 bases, J lost 3 bases, and 2 bases stayed unmatched. This CDR3 has 14 amino acids. For the CDR3, the DNA is TGTGCCACCAGCAGAGAGACAGGGTACTACGAGCAGTACTTC. It translates to CATSRETGYYEQYF.

The chain joins TRBV5-1 to TRBJ2-7, with D maybe TRBD1 (5 bases). The CDR3 consists of 16 residues. Trimming removed 3 bases at V and 4 bases at J, with 20 bases between. The germline gives CDR1 SGHRS, CDR2 YFSETQ. The CDR3 loop is CASSSRGEEWGYEQYF. Here the CDR3 DNA reads TGCGCCAGCAGCTCTAGGGGCGAGGAGTGGGGTTACGAGCAGTACTTC.

The CDR3 reads CASSLRPGSYNEQFF. The CDR3 DNA reads as TGTGCCAGCAGCTTACGACCGGGCTCCTACAATGAGCAGTTCTTC. This chain connects TRBV7-3 to TRBJ2-1; no firm D call. The V end was cut by 2 bases, the J end by 0 bases, with 8 bases between. The CDR3 runs 15 residues. Per the germline V gene, CDR1 is SGHTA and CDR2 is FQGTGA.

This chain joins TRBV5-4 and TRBJ2-2; tentatively, D is TRBD1 (5 bases). The CDR3 is made up of 16 amino acids. Germline loops: CDR1 SGHNT, CDR2 YYREEE (reference sequence). Trimming shortened V by 0 bases and J by 1 base, and 10 bases separated the two germline ends. CDR3 in amino acids: CASSLGGRVNTGELFF. CDR3 nucleotide sequence: TGTGCCAGCAGCTTGGGGGGCAGGGTGAACACCGGGGAGCTGTTTTTT.

V gene TRBV6-4 combines with J gene TRBJ2-3; TRBD2 aligns across 9 bases. The CDR3 covers 14 residues. CDR1 is MRHNA and CDR2 is SNTAGT in the germline V gene. V lost 4 bases to trimming and J lost 2 bases; unmatched junction nucleotides: 1. The CDR3 spells CASSASGDTDTQYF. The CDR3, as DNA: TGTGCCAGCAGTGCTAGCGGGGACACAGATACGCAGTATTTT.

The chain joins TRBV18 to TRBJ2-3; no clear D. Trimming pared 3 bases from V and 3 bases from J, leaving 16 bases between. Germline CDR1 KGHSH, CDR2 LQKENI. The CDR3 loop spans 16 amino acids. The CDR3 coding sequence is TGTGCCAGCTCACCCGGCATACGTTTCGGGACAGATACGCAGTATTTT. Translation: CASSPGIRFGTDTQYF.